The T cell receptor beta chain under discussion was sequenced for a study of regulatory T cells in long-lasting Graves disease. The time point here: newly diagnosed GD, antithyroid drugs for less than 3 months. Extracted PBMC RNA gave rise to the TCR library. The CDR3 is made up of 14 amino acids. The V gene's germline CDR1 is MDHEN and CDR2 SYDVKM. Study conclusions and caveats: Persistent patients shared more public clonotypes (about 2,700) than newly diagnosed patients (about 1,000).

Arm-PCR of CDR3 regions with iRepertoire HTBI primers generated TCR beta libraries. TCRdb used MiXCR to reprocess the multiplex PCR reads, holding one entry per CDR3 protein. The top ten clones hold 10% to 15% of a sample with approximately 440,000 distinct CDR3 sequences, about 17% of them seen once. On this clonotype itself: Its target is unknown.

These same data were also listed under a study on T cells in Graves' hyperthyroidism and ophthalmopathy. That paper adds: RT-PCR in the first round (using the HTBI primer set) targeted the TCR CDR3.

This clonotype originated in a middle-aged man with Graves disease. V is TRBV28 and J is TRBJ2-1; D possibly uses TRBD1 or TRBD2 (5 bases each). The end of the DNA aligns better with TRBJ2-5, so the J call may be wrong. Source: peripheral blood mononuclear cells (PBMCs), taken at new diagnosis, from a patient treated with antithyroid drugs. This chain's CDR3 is CASSLGMRGETQYF. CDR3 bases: TGTGCCAGCAGTTTAGGGATGAGGGGAGAGACCCAGTACTTC.